These 10 T cell receptor beta chains share one sample of origin, sequenced in a study of beta chain features in type 1 diabetes. TCRB transcripts that were expressed got sequenced, as all of the isolated RNA had been reverse transcribed. Repertoires were generated with immunoSEQ multiplex PCR, while TCRdb's copy carries only in-frame clones and drops some. The data hold under 350,000 clones, with 7% to 9% observed a single time. Sequencing used central memory CD4+ T cells from blood. All receptors come from a woman under 30 in good health.

This clone has ten or more counts. The genes are TRBV18 and TRBJ2-1; TRBD2 is a possible D gene (5 bases). Per the germline V gene, CDR1 is KGHSH and CDR2 is LQKENI. This CDR3 contains 13 residues. The V end lost 4 bases, the J end lost 9 bases, and 13 bases lay between the germline ends. CDR3 sequence (DNA): TGTGCCAGCTCACGTCGGGCCGAGGGTGAGCAGTTCTTC. Translated, it gives CASSRRAEGEQFF.

The CDR3 sequence: CASSLIGRGEPQHF. As DNA, the CDR3 is TGTGCCAGCAGCTTAATAGGGCGGGGGGAGCCCCAGCATTTT. This chain connects TRBV7-2 to TRBJ1-5, with a possible D match to TRBD1 (5 bases). The CDR3 loop spans 14 amino acids. Germline assignment: CDR1 SGHTA and CDR2 FQGNSA. Trimming took off 2 bases at V and 8 bases at J, with 13 bases between the two ends.

In nucleotides, the CDR3 is TGCGCCAGCAGCTTGGGAGGTGCAGGGCCGGAAGGCTACACCTTC. Its protein is CASSLGGAGPEGYTF. The chain links TRBV5-1 to TRBJ1-2, with D possibly TRBD1 on 5 matching bases. The V end was cut by 0 bases, the J end by 8 bases, with 17 bases between. Germline CDR1 reads SGHRS; CDR2 reads YFSETQ. This CDR3 region has 15 residues. The variable domain in full, completed from reference TRBV5-1 and TRBJ1-2, reads KAGVTQTPRYLIKTRGQQVTLSCSPISGHRSVSWYQQTPGQGLQFLFEYFSETQRNKGNFPGRFSGRQFSNSRSEMNVSTLELGDSALYLCASSLGGAGPEGYTFGSGTRLTVV.

This clone was found a few times. The genes are TRBV2 and TRBJ2-5; TRBD2 might be the D (6 bases). The germline V gene has CDR1 SNHLY and CDR2 FYNNEI. This CDR3 contains 14 residues. V was trimmed by 5 bases and J by 1 base, leaving 11 bases between them. CDR3 amino acids: CASSRDFSQETQYF. CDR3 coding DNA: TGTGCCAGCAGTCGGGACTTTTCCCAAGAGACCCAGTACTTC.

The chain is built from TRBV19 and TRBJ2-7; 8 bases align to TRBD1. Trimming at V came to 1 base and at J to 3 bases, leaving 5 bases not matched to a gene. The CDR3 has 15 residues. The germline V gene has CDR1 LNHDA and CDR2 SQIVND (reference sequence). The chain's CDR3 is CASSIGGQGYYEQYF. The CDR3 coding sequence is TGTGCCAGTAGTATAGGAGGACAGGGATACTACGAGCAGTACTTC.

This clone was seen more than once but under ten times. The chain employs TRBV28 and TRBJ2-1, with 11 bases aligning to TRBD2. The CDR3 loop spans 17 amino acids. V gave up 5 bases and J gave up 8 bases; unmatched junction bases: 14. Germline V gene sequence: CDR1 MDHEN, CDR2 SYDVKM. The CDR3 loop is CASSPSSGGSDWDEQFF. In nucleotides, the CDR3 is TGTGCCAGCAGTCCTTCTAGCGGGGGGTCGGATTGGGATGAGCAGTTCTTC.

This clone came up a few times. The chain recombines TRBV7-9 with TRBJ1-1; perhaps TRBD1 as D (6 bases). The V gene lost 5 bases and the J gene lost 3 bases, with 19 bases spanning the gap. Germline V gives CDR1 SEHNR, CDR2 FQNEAQ (reference sequence). This CDR3 has 16 residues. DNA for the CDR3: TGTGCCAGCAGCCTAAGAAGACAGGTTCGGGACACTGAAGCTTTCTTT. This codes for CASSLRRQVRDTEAFF.

In this sample, this clone turned up a few times. This chain connects TRBV29-1 to TRBJ1-2; 9 nucleotides align to TRBD1. V trimming: 8 bases; J trimming: 7 bases; junction bases outside the gene matches: 8. The CDR3 sequence is 12 residues long. Germline CDR1 SQVTM, CDR2 ANQGSEA. The DNA for the CDR3 is TGCAGCACCGACAGGGGGAGGACTGGCTACACCTTC. Amino acid sequence: CSTDRGRTGYTF.

The rearrangement uses TRBV7-8 and TRBJ1-1, with 8 bases lining up with TRBD1. Trimming removed 5 bases from V and 8 bases from J; junction bases left unmatched: 10. This CDR3 region has 14 residues. CDR1 is SGHVS and CDR2 is FQNEAQ in the germline V gene. CDR3 sequence (DNA): TGTGCCAGCAGCAATCCGGACAGGGCGACAGAAGCTTTCTTT. Translated, it gives CASSNPDRATEAFF. The full variable domain, with the rest looked up from reference TRBV7-8 and TRBJ1-1, is GAGVSQSPRYKVAKRGQDVALRCDPISGHVSLFWYQQALGQGPEFLTYFQNEAQLDKSGLPSDRFFAERPEGSVSTLKIQRTQQEDSAVYLCASSNPDRATEAFFGQGTRLTVV.

This clone was recorded a few times. The chain combines TRBV7-9 with TRBJ1-5; TRBD1 is a possible D gene (6 bases). The CDR3 contains 13 residues. The V gene lost 6 bases and the J gene lost 5 bases, with 11 bases spanning the gap. Germline V gene lookup returns CDR1 SEHNR and CDR2 FQNEAQ (reference sequence). CDR3 amino acids: CASSRDRYQPQHF. CDR3 sequence (DNA): TGTGCCAGCAGTAGAGACAGGTATCAGCCCCAGCATTTT.